Described below is a single T cell receptor beta chain sequence and its context. Germline loops: CDR1 MNHNY, CDR2 SVGAGI (reference sequence). This CDR3 has 16 residues. The trim removed 4 bases at V and 3 bases at J, leaving 10 bases unmatched. Original processing notes: Amplification with reference gene primers provided the estimates of nucleated cell counts. Measured with immunoSEQ multiplex PCR; TCRdb has only the in-frame clones, and not every one. V and J calls and clone size are copied from that table; D and trimming were computed from the DNA. The sample lists 80,000 to 85,000 clones, about four fifths occurring once. This entry comes from a study of blood T cell repertoires in COVID-19. Study details: COVID-19 samples, acute and convalescent, were from the United States, Italy and Spain. Nucleic acid was either cDNA or gDNA, and it came from T cells, B-cell-depleted T cells, or PBMCs.

The sequenced sample was peripheral blood. This clonotype originated in a human donor in a cohort sampled during active COVID-19. The chain employs TRBV6-6 and TRBJ2-3; 7 bases fit TRBD2. CDR3 loop: CASSSRTSLVTDTQYF. The CDR3 DNA sequence: TGTGCCAGCAGTTCCCGGACTAGTCTCGTAACAGATACGCAGTATTTT.